Below, one T cell receptor beta chain is given with its context. This sample stems from a study of STAT5B mutations in CD4+ large granular lymphocyte leukemia. V lost 1 base and J lost 9, with 10 bases in between. The germline CDR1 and CDR2 sequences are SGHTA and FQGNSA. The CDR3 runs 13 residues. Sequencing was performed with immunoSEQ multiplex PCR; in TCRdb, only in-frame clones are kept and a portion is missing. Of more than 30,000 clones in the sample, around two thirds were seen once. Controls came from buffy coats of healthy blood donors. The V gene is TRBV7-2, the J gene TRBJ2-1; possibly TRBD1 or TRBD2 for D (5 bases each). Material: CD4+ T cells from blood buffy coats. This TCR was recovered from a human donor in good health. DNA of the CDR3: TGTGCCAGCAGCTTAGGAGGGGCGTTTGAGCAGTTCTTC. This translates into CASSLGGAFEQFF. Full variable domain (remainder filled in from reference TRBV7-2 and TRBJ2-1): GAGVSQSPSNKVTEKGKDVELRCDPISGHTALYWYRQSLGQGLEFLIYFQGNSAPDKSGLPSDRFSAERTGGSVSTLTIQRTQQEDSAVYLCASSLGGAFEQFFGPGTRLTVL.